The following is a TCR beta chain sequence with its context. Its matching antigen is unknown. This entry is derived from a study of shared clonotypes between healthy human individuals. Study outcomes and limitations: Although depth was large, rarefaction showed that sequencing of the sorted subsets was incomplete. Memory subsets generally showed lower estimated richness than naive subsets. The sharing of around 5% of naive CD4 clonotypes was seen across a few donors.

Generated by immunoSEQ multiplex PCR, the TCRdb table keeps only in-frame clones and is missing some. The sample lists about 2.3 million clones, around 90% occurring once. The CDR3 contains 15 residues. V lost 4 bases and J 0 bases, leaving 12 bases between the germline ends. Per the germline V gene, CDR1 is KGHSY and CDR2 is FQNENV. Sequencing input: naive CD4+ T cells from PBMCs. Indicated subset: CD45RA+ positively selected. The chain links TRBV16 to TRBJ1-2; D is uncertain. The receptor's source is a man aged 18 to 30 in good health. Some clones in this sample may be carry-over from other donors' samples. CDR3 sequence reads: CASSPQVGSNYGYTF. DNA of the CDR3: TGTGCCAGCAGCCCGCAAGTGGGTTCTAACTATGGCTACACCTTC. The full variable domain, its missing parts supplied by reference TRBV16 and TRBJ1-2, is GEEVAQTPKHLVRGEGQKAKLYCAPIKGHSYVFWYQQVLKNEFKFLISFQNENVFDETGMPKERFSAKCLPNSPCSLEIQATKLEDSAVYFCASSPQVGSNYGYTFGSGTRLTVV.